These 8 T cell receptor beta chains came from one sample sequenced in a study of monozygotic twins with inflammatory bowel disease. TCRdb re-called the 5' RACE reads; one entry per CDR3 protein, DNA not given. Recorded for this sample: 400,000 or so distinct CDR3 sequences. The specimen sequenced was blood. These receptor sequences come from a human donor with ulcerative colitis or Crohn's disease, or a healthy co-twin of an affected twin (not recorded which).

CDR3 sequence: CAISRGALYGYTF. This chain uses TRBV10-3 with TRBJ1-2. Germline V lookup: CDR1 ENHRY, CDR2 SYGVKD. The length of the CDR3 is 13 residues.

The V call is TRBV27, the J call TRBJ1-6; the TCRdb D gene call, TRBD1, has no DNA to confirm it. The CDR3 length is 17 residues. Germline assignment: CDR1 MNHEY and CDR2 SMNVEV (reference sequence). The CDR3 spells CASSRDRTNLYNSPLHF.

This chain joins TRBV7-8 and TRBJ2-1; checking the TCRdb D call of TRBD1 is not possible without DNA. The CDR3 length is 13 residues. Germline assignment: CDR1 SGHVS and CDR2 FQNEAQ. CDR3 loop: CARRGTGDNEQFF.

This chain connects TRBV19 to TRBJ2-5; the D gene TCRdb calls, TRBD1, cannot be checked with no DNA. The CDR3 is 13 residues long. Germline V gives CDR1 LNHDA, CDR2 SQIVND (reference sequence). This chain's CDR3 is CASSIGGEETQYF.

The gene calls are TRBV5-1 and TRBJ2-7; the D call of TRBD1 rests on TCRdb alone, since no DNA is present to check it. The CDR3 runs 14 residues. Germline assignment: CDR1 SGHRS and CDR2 YFSETQ. CDR3 protein: CASSSGQAPYEQYF.

The CDR3 loop reads CASSWEGGSDTEAFF. This rearrangement joins TRBV5-1 to TRBJ1-1. Germline V gives CDR1 SGHRS, CDR2 YFSETQ. The length of the CDR3 is 15 residues.

V and J are TRBV7-2 and TRBJ2-5; TCRdb outputs TRBD2, but without DNA this stays unchecked. The CDR3 is 15 residues long. The germline CDR1 and CDR2 sequences are SGHTA and FQGNSA. Here the CDR3 reads CASSRSGTSGETQYF.

The V call is TRBV28, the J call TRBJ2-7; TCRdb returns TRBD1, unconfirmable since there is no DNA. Germline CDR1 is MDHEN and CDR2 is SYDVKM. CDR3 length: 15 residues. The CDR3: CASSGYRENSFEQYF.